This TCR beta chain was retrieved from a study of regulatory T cells in long-lasting Graves disease. The V and J ends lost 5 bases and 2 bases respectively, with 9 bases between them. This CDR3 region has 13 residues. Germline V gene data show CDR1 as MNHEY and CDR2 as SMNVEV (reference sequence). Time point specified: persistent/refractory GD, antithyroid drugs over 5 years with positive TRAb. Generation of the TCR library employed RNA extracted from PBMCs. CDR3 regions were amplified by Arm-PCR using iRepertoire HTBI primers to build TCR beta libraries. Via MiXCR, TCRdb re-called the multiplex PCR reads, giving one row per CDR3 protein. The table has roughly 700,000 distinct CDR3 sequences, around 32% seen once.

The chain links TRBV27 to TRBJ1-2, with no clear D. The material was peripheral blood mononuclear cells (PBMCs), obtained when the disease was refractory, from a patient treated with antithyroid drugs. This clonotype was obtained from a female donor with Graves disease. In nucleotides, the CDR3 is TGTGCCAGCAGTCCCTTGCCCAACTATGGCTACACCTTC. Residues: CASSPLPNYGYTF.